The present TCR beta chain was sequenced within a study of blood T cell repertoires in COVID-19. Study-level background: COVID-19 samples collected from the United States, Italy and Spain covered acute and convalescent phases. T cells, B-cell-depleted T cells, or PBMCs supplied cDNA or gDNA.

CDR1 and CDR2 (germline): SGHAT, FQNNGV. The CDR3 length is 15 residues. V gave up 1 base and J gave up 5 bases; unmatched junction bases: 3. How the authors handled the data: Amplification with reference gene primers provided the estimates of nucleated cell counts. Profiling relied on immunoSEQ multiplex PCR, and the TCRdb table lists in-frame clones only, not all of them. V, J and clone size are those of that table, while D and trimming were read from the DNA. The repertoire consists of about 280,000 clones, with 80% to 90% occurring once and the leading ten covering approximately 11%. The chain has TRBV11-2 and TRBJ1-1; 11 bases agree with TRBD1. The sample comprised peripheral blood. The sequence was collected from a woman in her seventies with acute or convalescent COVID-19. In DNA form, the CDR3 reads TGTGCCAGCAGCTTAGGGACAGGGGGCCCGACTGAAGCTTTCTTT. This sequence encodes CASSLGTGGPTEAFF.